This T cell receptor (beta chain) was sequenced during a study of early T cells in non-severe SARS-CoV-2 infection. TCRdb re-analysed the 5' RACE reads in MiXCR, keeping a single row per CDR3 protein. The table records tens of thousands of distinct CDR3 sequences, around 10% of them present only once. Concerning this clonotype: Its specificity is not known.

This CDR3 is 15 amino acids long. Losses at the gene ends were 4 bases for V and 8 bases for J; bases not matched to a gene: 9. Germline CDR1 and CDR2: SGHAT and FQNNGV. Broader study findings: There was a bias toward anti-spike CD8 responses in VDJdb matching, which missed private and CD4 specificities.

Sequencing was carried out using whole blood. The TCR sequence derives from an adult who was a healthcare worker with PCR-confirmed SARS-CoV-2 infection or an uninfected control (not recorded which). V usage is TRBV11-2 and J usage is TRBJ2-3, with 10 bases matching TRBD2. The CDR3 sequence is CASSSTSGEGGTQYF. The CDR3 DNA sequence: TGTGCCAGCAGCTCCACTAGCGGGGAAGGGGGTACGCAGTATTTT.